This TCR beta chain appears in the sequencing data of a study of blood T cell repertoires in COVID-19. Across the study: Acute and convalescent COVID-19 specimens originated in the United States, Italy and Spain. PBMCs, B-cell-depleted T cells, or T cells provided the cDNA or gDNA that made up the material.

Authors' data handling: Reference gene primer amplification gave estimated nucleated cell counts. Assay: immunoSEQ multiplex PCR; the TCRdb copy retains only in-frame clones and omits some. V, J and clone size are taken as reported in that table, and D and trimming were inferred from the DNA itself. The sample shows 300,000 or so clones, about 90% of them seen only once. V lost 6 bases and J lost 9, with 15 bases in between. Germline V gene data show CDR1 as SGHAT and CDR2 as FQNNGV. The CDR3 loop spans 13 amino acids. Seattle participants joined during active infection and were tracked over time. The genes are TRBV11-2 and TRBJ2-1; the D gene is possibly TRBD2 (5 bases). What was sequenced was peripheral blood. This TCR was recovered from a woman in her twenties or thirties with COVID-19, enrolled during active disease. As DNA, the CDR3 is TGTGCCAGCAGGACCATTGTGGCGGGTGAGCAGTTCTTC. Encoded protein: CASRTIVAGEQFF.